The table lists the clone carrying this TCR beta chain with many counts. This entry belongs to a study of identical twins. From the 5' RACE reads, TCRdb called clonotypes with MiXCR, one entry per CDR3 protein. The sample carries under 900,000 distinct CDR3 sequences, roughly 12% recorded once. This sample was shared with a second study, whose subject was yellow fever vaccine responses in identical twins.

The sample taken for sequencing was PBMCs. The source is a woman younger than 35 in good health.

The CDR3 nucleotides read TGTGCCAGTACGGACAGGGGGCTCAACGAGCAGTACTTC. Protein product: CASTDRGLNEQYF. The chain combines TRBV2 with TRBJ2-7; TRBD1 matches 11 bases. The CDR3 spans 13 residues. V shed 9 bases, J shed 5 bases, and the junction held 6 bases outside the gene matches. CDR1 and CDR2 (germline): SNHLY, FYNNEI.